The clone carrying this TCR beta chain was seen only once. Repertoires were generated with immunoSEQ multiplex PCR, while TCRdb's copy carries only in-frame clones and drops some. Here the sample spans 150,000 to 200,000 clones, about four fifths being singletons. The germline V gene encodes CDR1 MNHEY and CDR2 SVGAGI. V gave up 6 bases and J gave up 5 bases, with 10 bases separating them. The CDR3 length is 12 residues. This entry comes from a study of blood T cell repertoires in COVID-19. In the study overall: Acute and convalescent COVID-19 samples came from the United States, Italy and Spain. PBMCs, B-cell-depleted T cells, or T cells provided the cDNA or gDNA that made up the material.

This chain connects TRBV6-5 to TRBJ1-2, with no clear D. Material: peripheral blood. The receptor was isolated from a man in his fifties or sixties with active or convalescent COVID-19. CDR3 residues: CASRASGYGYTF. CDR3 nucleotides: TGTGCCAGCAGGGCATCGGGTTATGGCTACACCTTC.